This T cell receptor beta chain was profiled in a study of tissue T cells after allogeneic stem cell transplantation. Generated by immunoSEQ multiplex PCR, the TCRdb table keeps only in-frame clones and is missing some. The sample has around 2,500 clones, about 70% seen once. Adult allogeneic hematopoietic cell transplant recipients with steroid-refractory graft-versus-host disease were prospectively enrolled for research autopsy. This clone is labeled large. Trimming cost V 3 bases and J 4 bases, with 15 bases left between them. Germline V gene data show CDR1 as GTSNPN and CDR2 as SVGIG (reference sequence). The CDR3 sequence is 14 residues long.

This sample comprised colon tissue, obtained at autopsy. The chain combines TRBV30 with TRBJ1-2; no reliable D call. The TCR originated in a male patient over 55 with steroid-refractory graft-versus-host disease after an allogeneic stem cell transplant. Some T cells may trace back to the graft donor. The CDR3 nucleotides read TGTGCCTGGAGGATATCAGGTTCCCCCTATGGCTACACCTTC. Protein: CAWRISGSPYGYTF. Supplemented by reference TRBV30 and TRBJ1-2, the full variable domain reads SQTIHQWPATLVQPVGSPLSLECTVEGTSNPNLYWYRQAAGRGLQLLFYSVGIGQISSEVPQNLSASRPQDRQFILSSKKLLLSDSGFYLCAWRISGSPYGYTFGSGTRLTVV.